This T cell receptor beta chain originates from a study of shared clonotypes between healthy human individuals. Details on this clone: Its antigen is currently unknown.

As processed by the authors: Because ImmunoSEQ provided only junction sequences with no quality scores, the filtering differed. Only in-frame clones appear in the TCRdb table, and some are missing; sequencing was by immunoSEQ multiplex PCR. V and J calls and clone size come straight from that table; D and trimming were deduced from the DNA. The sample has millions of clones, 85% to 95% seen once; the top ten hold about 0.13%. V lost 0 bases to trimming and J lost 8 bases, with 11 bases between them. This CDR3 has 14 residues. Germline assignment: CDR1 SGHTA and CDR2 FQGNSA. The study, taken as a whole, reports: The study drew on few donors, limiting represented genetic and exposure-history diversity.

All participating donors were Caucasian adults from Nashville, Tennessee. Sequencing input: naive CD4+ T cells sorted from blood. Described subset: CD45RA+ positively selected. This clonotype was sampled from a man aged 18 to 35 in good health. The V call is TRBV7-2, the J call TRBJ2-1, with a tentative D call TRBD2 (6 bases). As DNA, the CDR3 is TGTGCCAGCAGCTTAGCGCGGGGTAGGGATGAGCAGTTCTTC. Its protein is CASSLARGRDEQFF.